The 5 T cell receptor beta chains in this list originate from one sample, sequenced in a study of CD8 T cells in Susac syndrome. The authors reverse transcribed roughly 0.5 to 1 ug RNA with random hexamers. TCRdb fed the immunoSEQ multiplex PCR reads into MiXCR, producing one record per CDR3 protein. Of 150,000 to 160,000 distinct CDR3 sequences listed, approximately 96% are singletons. The sample comprised CD8+ T cells from PBMCs. Receptors were obtained from a human donor with multiple sclerosis.

This chain connects TRBV30 to TRBJ2-1; TRBD1 matches 8 bases. The CDR3 covers 13 residues. Germline-derived CDR1 and CDR2 are GTSNPN and SVGIG (reference sequence). V lost 4 bases and J lost 7; bases outside the gene matches: 6. The CDR3 sequence is CAWNQGALNEQFF. The CDR3 nucleotides are TGTGCCTGGAACCAGGGGGCGTTGAATGAGCAGTTCTTC.

The J gene is TRBJ1-1, the V gene TRBV20-1; D is ambiguous. Germline V gene sequence: CDR1 DFQATT, CDR2 SNEGSKA (reference sequence). The CDR3 loop spans 13 amino acids. Trimming cost V 0 bases and J 7 bases, with 12 bases left between them. DNA for the CDR3: TGCAGTGCTAGAGATAGTTGGGGTGGTGAAGCTTTCTTT. Translating it yields CSARDSWGGEAFF.

This sequence joins TRBV7-8 and TRBJ1-2; D is undetermined. This CDR3 spans 13 amino acids. Germline V gene sequence: CDR1 SGHVS, CDR2 FQNEAQ. Trimming removed 8 bases from V and 5 bases from J, with 15 bases in between. CDR3 amino acids: CASSFAQRYGYTF. Written as DNA, the CDR3 is TGTGCCAGCTCCTTCGCGCAGCGGTATGGCTACACCTTC.

This chain connects TRBV2 to TRBJ1-2, with 8 positions matching TRBD1. Trimming took 6 bases from V and 6 from J; bases not matched to a gene: 9. Germline-derived CDR1 and CDR2 are SNHLY and FYNNEI. This CDR3 is 14 amino acids long. The CDR3 loop reads CASRNRGSRDGYTF. CDR3 nucleotide sequence: TGTGCCAGCAGAAACAGGGGGTCCCGGGATGGCTACACCTTC.

The rearrangement joins TRBV13 to TRBJ1-1, with D perhaps matching TRBD1 (5 bases). V was pared by 3 bases and J by 5 bases, with 7 bases between. Germline lookup yields CDR1 PRHDT and CDR2 FYEKMQ (reference sequence). The CDR3 loop spans 12 amino acids. CDR3 coding DNA: TGTGCCAGCAGCTTCAGGGAAACTGAAGCTTTCTTT. Amino acids: CASSFRETEAFF.